These T cell receptor beta chains were read from a single sample in a study of blood T cell repertoires in COVID-19. Libraries were prepared by immunoSEQ multiplex PCR; TCRdb keeps only in-frame clonotypes and omits some of them. The sample consists of fewer than 250,000 clones, roughly 82% of them appearing once. Material for sequencing was PBMCs or T cells enriched from blood (not recorded which). The receptor source for this set is a woman in her 50s who had recovered from COVID-19. CDR3s include the opening cysteine and the closing phenylalanine or tryptophan. A D gene is named only where the DNA matches it firmly. Expanded clones get a size class; other rows say once, few or many, or leave the size out.

NA | 13 | TRBJ1-2 | TRBV7-2 | NA | TGTGCCAGCAGCCCCGGGAGGGAGAAGGGCTACACCTTC | CASSPGREKGYTF
NA | 15 | TRBJ1-6 | TRBV5-6 | NA | TGTGCCAGCAGCTTCTTAGGGGTAATAGATTCACCCCTCCACTTT | CASSFLGVIDSPLHF
NA | 16 | TRBJ2-6 | TRBV28 | NA | TGTGCCAGCAGTTTCAAACTTACCTCTGGGGCCAACGTCCTGACTTTC | CASSFKLTSGANVLTF
NA | 16 | TRBJ2-3 | TRBV19 | TRBD2 | TGTGCCAGTAGCCCACTTCGCGGGGGGCTCACAGATACGCAGTATTTT | CASSPLRGGLTDTQYF
NA | 13 | TRBJ2-4 | TRBV18 | NA | TGTGCCAGCTCACCCAATCGGGAAAACATTCAGTACTTC | CASSPNRENIQYF
NA | 17 | TRBJ2-1 | TRBV19 | TRBD1 | TGTGCCAGTACCCCGAACACCAGGGGGCCATCTTACAATGAGCAGTTCTTC | CASTPNTRGPSYNEQFF
NA | 15 | TRBJ2-1 | TRBV11-3 | NA | TGTGCCAGCAGCTTCGTCGGGGGGCCGGGAGTGGAGCAGTTCTTC | CASSFVGGPGVEQFF
NA | 19 | TRBJ2-3 | TRBV21-1 | NA | TGTGCCAGTACCGGAGAAAACGGGACTAGCGGGAGTAGGACAGATACGCAGTATTTT | CASTGENGTSGSRTDTQYF
few | 17 | TRBJ2-3 | TRBV7-2 | TRBD2 | TGTGCCAGCAGCTTATCGTCGACTAGCGGGGCCACAGATACGCAGTATTTT | CASSLSSTSGATDTQYF
NA | 14 | TRBJ1-2 | TRBV9 | NA | TGTGCCAGCAGCGTAGGACCAGGCTTCTATGGCTACACCTTC | CASSVGPGFYGYTF
NA | 15 | TRBJ1-5 | TRBV3-1/TRBV3-2 | TRBD1 | TGTGCCAGCGCCCCCGGGGCAGGGGGAGATCAGCCCCAGCATTTT | CASAPGAGGDQPQHF
few | 16 | TRBJ2-1 | TRBV24-1 | TRBD2 | TGTGCCACCAGTGATCTCACTAGCGGACGATACAATGAGCAGTTCTTC | CATSDLTSGRYNEQFF
NA | 12 | TRBJ2-2 | TRBV7-9 | NA | TGTGCCAGCAGCACAGGGTCCGGGGAGCTGTTTTTT | CASSTGSGELFF
few | 16 | TRBJ1-2 | TRBV21-1 | NA | TGTGCCAGCAGCAAACGGGACAGGGGAATCAACTATGGCTACACCTTC | CASSKRDRGINYGYTF
NA | 15 | TRBJ2-1 | TRBV23-1 | NA | TGCGCCAGCAGTCAATCGGGGGCCTGCTACAATGAGCAGTTCTTC | CASSQSGACYNEQFF
NA | 15 | TRBJ1-2 | TRBV9 | NA | TGTGCCAGCAGCGACGGAGGAGGATCCCACTATGGCTACACCTTC | CASSDGGGSHYGYTF
NA | 17 | TRBJ1-4 | TRBV6-2/TRBV6-3 | TRBD1 | TGTGCCAGCAGTTACTCGACGACAGGGGGGACTAATGAAAAACTGTTTTTT | CASSYSTTGGTNEKLFF
NA | 15 | TRBJ2-2 | TRBV30 | TRBD1 | TGTGCCTGGAGTGCAAACCAGGGGGCGCGGGGGGAGCTGTTTTTT | CAWSANQGARGELFF
NA | 16 | TRBJ1-5 | TRBV7-3 | NA | TGTGCCAGCAGCTTAGTTACGGGGTACAGCAATCAGCCCCAGCATTTT | CASSLVTGYSNQPQHF
NA | 17 | TRBJ2-2 | TRBV7-9 | TRBD2 | TGTGCCAGCAGCAACTCCTGGACTAGCGGAAACACCGGGGAGCTGTTTTTT | CASSNSWTSGNTGELFF
NA | 14 | TRBJ1-2 | TRBV11-3 | NA | TGTGCCAGCAGCTTAGACCCCCTCTCGGGTGGCTACACCTTC | CASSLDPLSGGYTF
NA | 18 | TRBJ1-1 | TRBV4-2 | TRBD1 | TGTGCCAGCAGCCAACGAGGGACAGGGGTGAATAGAAACACTGAAGCTTTCTTT | CASSQRGTGVNRNTEAFF
once | 17 | TRBJ2-7 | TRBV28 | NA | TGTGCCAGCAGTTTATCGCTTGTCGGTTACTCCTCCTACGAGCAGTACTTC | CASSLSLVGYSSYEQYF
NA | 14 | TRBJ1-2 | TRBV11-3 | TRBD1 | TGTGCCAGCAGCTTCGGGACAGGAAGCTATGGCTACACCTTC | CASSFGTGSYGYTF
NA | 15 | TRBJ2-1 | TRBV4-1 | TRBD1 | TGCGCCAGCAGCCGAGGGACAGCCGCCGACAATGAGCAGTTCTTC | CASSRGTAADNEQFF
NA | 14 | TRBJ2-7 | TRBV11-3 | NA | TGTGCCAGCAGCCCACCAACGGACAGCTACGAGCAGTACTTC | CASSPPTDSYEQYF
NA | 18 | TRBJ2-1 | TRBV10-2 | TRBD2 | TGCGCCAGCAGTGAGTCGCCCAGATCTAGCGGGAGGGCCGTTGAGCAGTTCTTC | CASSESPRSSGRAVEQFF
NA | 13 | TRBJ2-5 | TRBV4-2 | NA | TGTGCCAGCAGCCAAATAATCCAAGAGACCCAGTACTTC | CASSQIIQETQYF
NA | 14 | TRBJ1-2 | TRBV7-2 | NA | TGTGCCAGCAGGGCTGGCGGGGGCGTTTATGGCTACACCTTC | CASRAGGGVYGYTF
few | 14 | TRBJ2-3 | TRBV2 | NA | TGTGCCAGCAGTGCGGAGCGGAGCACAGATACGCAGTATTTT | CASSAERSTDTQYF
NA | 16 | TRBJ2-1 | TRBV7-2 | NA | TGTGCCAGCAGCTTACGGGTCTCTCTAGGGGATCGTGAGCAGTTCTTC | CASSLRVSLGDREQFF
NA | 14 | TRBJ1-5 | TRBV6-5 | TRBD1 | TGTGCCAGCAGGGCTACAGGGGGCGGTCAGCCCCAGCATTTT | CASRATGGGQPQHF
NA | 13 | TRBJ2-7 | TRBV5-1 | NA | TGCGCCAGCAGCTTGTTGACAGCGAACGAGCAGTACTTC | CASSLLTANEQYF
NA | 15 | TRBJ1-3 | TRBV18 | TRBD1 | TGTGCCAGCTCACCCGACAGGGACCCTGGAAACACCATATATTTT | CASSPDRDPGNTIYF
NA | 15 | TRBJ2-1 | TRBV5-1 | TRBD1 | TGCGCCAGCAGACTCGGACAGGGGGGACCTAGCGAGCAGTTCTTC | CASRLGQGGPSEQFF
NA | 12 | TRBJ1-1 | TRBV7-9 | TRBD1 | TGTGCCAGCAGTCAGGGGGACACTGAAGCTTTCTTT | CASSQGDTEAFF
NA | 15 | TRBJ2-1 | TRBV13 | NA | TGTGCCAGCAGCTTCCGGGAGATCCCGTGGGTTGGGCAGTTCTTC | CASSFREIPWVGQFF
NA | 13 | TRBJ2-7 | TRBV29-1 | NA | TGCAGCGTTGCTTCCCGTCTCTCCTACGAGCAGTACTTC | CSVASRLSYEQYF
NA | 14 | TRBJ2-3 | TRBV4-3 | NA | TGCGCCAGCAGCCAAGAAGGGGGAACAGATACGCAGTATTTT | CASSQEGGTDTQYF
NA | 16 | TRBJ1-6 | TRBV27 | TRBD1 | TGTGCCAGCAGCCGGCGGGACAGAGGCTATAATTCACCCCTCCACTTT | CASSRRDRGYNSPLHF
NA | 15 | TRBJ1-2 | TRBV6-2/TRBV6-3 | TRBD1 | TGTGCCAGCAGTTACTCCACAGGGGTTCACGATGGCTACACCTTC | CASSYSTGVHDGYTF
NA | 18 | TRBJ2-1 | TRBV5-1 | TRBD2 | TGCGCCAGCAGCTTGAGCCCTCGACTAGCGGGGGATGGGGGTGAGCAGTTCTTC | CASSLSPRLAGDGGEQFF
NA | 13 | TRBJ2-7 | TRBV12-3/TRBV12-4 | TRBD1 | TGTGCCAGCAGCGCCCAAGACAGGGTCGGGCAGTACTTC | CASSAQDRVGQYF
NA | 15 | TRBJ2-7 | TRBV7-2 | TRBD2 | TGTGCCAGCAGCTTAGTGGCGGGAGGGCCTCCCGAGCAGTACTTC | CASSLVAGGPPEQYF
NA | 16 | TRBJ1-4 | TRBV4-3 | NA | TGCGCCAGCAGCCAAGAGGTGCGGGGCGGGAATGAAAAACTGTTTTTT | CASSQEVRGGNEKLFF
few | 14 | TRBJ2-7 | TRBV7-2 | NA | TGTGCCAGCAGCTTTTATAACGGTCCCTACGAGCAGTACTTC | CASSFYNGPYEQYF
NA | 16 | TRBJ2-5 | TRBV5-6 | NA | TGTGCCAGCAGCGCTCCCCTGAGCCTAGCGCCAGAGACCCAGTACTTC | CASSAPLSLAPETQYF
NA | 16 | TRBJ2-4 | TRBV4-3 | NA | TGCGCCAGCAGCCTTAGTTCGGAGGGGCCCAAAAACATTCAGTACTTC | CASSLSSEGPKNIQYF